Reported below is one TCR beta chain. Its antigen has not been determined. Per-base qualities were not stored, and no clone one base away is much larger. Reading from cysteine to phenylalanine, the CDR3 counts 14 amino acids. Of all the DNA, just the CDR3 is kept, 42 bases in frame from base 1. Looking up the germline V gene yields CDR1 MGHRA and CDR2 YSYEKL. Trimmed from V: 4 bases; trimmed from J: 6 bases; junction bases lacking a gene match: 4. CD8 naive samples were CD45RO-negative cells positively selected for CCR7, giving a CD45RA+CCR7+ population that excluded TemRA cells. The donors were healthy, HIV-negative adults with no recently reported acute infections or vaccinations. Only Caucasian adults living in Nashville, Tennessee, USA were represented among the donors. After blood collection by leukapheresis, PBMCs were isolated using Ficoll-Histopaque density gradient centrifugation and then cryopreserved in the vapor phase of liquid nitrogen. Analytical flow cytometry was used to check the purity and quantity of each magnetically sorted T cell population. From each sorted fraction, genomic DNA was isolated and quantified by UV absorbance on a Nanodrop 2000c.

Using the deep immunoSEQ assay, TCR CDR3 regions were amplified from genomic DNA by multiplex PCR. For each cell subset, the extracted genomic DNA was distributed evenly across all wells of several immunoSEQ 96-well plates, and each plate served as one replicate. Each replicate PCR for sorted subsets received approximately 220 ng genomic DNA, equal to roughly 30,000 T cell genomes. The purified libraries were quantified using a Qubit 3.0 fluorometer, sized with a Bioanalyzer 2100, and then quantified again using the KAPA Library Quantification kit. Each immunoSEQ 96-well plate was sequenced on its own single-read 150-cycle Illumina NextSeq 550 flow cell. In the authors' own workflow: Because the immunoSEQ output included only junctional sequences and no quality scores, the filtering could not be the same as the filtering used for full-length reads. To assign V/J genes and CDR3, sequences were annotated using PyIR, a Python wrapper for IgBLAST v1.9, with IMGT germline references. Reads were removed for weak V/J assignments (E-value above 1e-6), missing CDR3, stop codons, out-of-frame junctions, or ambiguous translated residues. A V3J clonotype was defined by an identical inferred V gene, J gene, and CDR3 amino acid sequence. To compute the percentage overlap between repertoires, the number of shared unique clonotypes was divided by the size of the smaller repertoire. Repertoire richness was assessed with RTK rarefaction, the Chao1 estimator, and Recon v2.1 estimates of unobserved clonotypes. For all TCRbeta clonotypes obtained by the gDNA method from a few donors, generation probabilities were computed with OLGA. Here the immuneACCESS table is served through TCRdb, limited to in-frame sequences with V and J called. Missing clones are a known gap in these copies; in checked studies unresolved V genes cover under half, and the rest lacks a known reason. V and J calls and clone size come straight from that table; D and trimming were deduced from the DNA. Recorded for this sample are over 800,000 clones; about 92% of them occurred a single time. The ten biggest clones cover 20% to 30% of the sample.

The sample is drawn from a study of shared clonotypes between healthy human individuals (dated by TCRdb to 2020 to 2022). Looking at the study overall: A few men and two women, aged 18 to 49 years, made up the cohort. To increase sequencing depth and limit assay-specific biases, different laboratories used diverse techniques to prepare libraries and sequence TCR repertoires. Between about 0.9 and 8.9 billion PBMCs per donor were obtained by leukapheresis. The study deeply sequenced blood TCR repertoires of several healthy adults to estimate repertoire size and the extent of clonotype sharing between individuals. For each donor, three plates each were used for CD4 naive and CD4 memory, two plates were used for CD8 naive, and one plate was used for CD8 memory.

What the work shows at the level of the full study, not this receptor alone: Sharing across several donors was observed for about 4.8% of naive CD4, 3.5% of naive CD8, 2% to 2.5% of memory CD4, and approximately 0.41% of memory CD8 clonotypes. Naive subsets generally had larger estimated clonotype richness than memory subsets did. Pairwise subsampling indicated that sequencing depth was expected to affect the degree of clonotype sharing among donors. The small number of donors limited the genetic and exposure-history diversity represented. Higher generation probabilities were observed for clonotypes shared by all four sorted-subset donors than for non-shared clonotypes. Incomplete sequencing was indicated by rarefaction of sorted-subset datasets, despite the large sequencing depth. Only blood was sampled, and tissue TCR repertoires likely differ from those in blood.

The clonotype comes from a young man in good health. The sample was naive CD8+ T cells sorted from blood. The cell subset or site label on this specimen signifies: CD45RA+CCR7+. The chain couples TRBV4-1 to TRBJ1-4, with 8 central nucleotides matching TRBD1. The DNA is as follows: TGCGCCAGCAGCCTACTACAGGGGGATGAAAAACTGTTTTTT. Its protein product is CASSLLQGDEKLFF.